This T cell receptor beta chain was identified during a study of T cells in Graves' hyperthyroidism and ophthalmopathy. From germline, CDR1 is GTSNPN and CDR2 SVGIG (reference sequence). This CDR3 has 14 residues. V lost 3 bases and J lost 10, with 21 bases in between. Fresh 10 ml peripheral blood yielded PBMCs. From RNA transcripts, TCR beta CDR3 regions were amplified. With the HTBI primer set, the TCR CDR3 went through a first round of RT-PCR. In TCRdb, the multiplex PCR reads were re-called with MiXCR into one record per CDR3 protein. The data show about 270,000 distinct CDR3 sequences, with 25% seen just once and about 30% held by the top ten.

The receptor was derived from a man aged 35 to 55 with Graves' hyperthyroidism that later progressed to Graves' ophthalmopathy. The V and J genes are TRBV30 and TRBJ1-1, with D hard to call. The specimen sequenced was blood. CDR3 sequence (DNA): TGTGCCTGGAGCAACCCCCCCAGCCAGCGCTCAGCTTTCTTT. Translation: CAWSNPPSQRSAFF.